The 8 T cell receptor beta chains below were found in one sample sequenced in a study of cytomegalovirus exposure and HLA in healthy donors. Vbeta (60) and Jbeta (13) primers were used in the PCR. Here immunoSEQ multiplex PCR was the method, and the copy in TCRdb shows in-frame clones only, minus some. The sample lists about 130,000 clones, over 60% seen once, with around 1.8% in the top ten. The sequenced sample consisted of PBMCs. These receptor sequences come from a man aged 50 to 60 in good health and CMV-seronegative.

The J gene is TRBJ1-2, the V gene TRBV6-1; 7 nucleotides agree with TRBD1. The CDR3 length is 12 residues. CDR1 and CDR2 (germline): MNHNS, SASEGT. J lost 4 bases, V lost 6 bases, and 2 bases had no gene match. The CDR3 sequence is CASRGQVYGYTF. The CDR3 region has the DNA TGTGCCAGCAGAGGACAGGTCTATGGCTACACCTTC.

In this sample, this clone turned up a few times. V gene TRBV6-4 combines with J gene TRBJ2-3; weak D call: TRBD1 (6 bases). This CDR3 is built from 13 residues. The V and J ends lost 8 bases and 6 bases respectively, with 15 bases between them. Germline V lookup: CDR1 MRHNA, CDR2 SNTAGT. CDR3 bases: TGTGCCAGCGCCCGAGGCCAGGGGGATACGCAGTATTTT. Translating gives CASARGQGDTQYF.

This clone turned up a few times. The chain couples TRBV5-1 to TRBJ1-3, with D possibly being TRBD1 (6 bases). Trimming removed 5 bases from V and 1 base from J, with 13 bases in between. Germline CDR1 and CDR2: SGHRS and YFSETQ. The CDR3 has 15 residues. CDR3 DNA: TGCGCCAGCAGGTCGGTTACAGGGTCTGGAAACACCATATATTTT. Translated, it gives CASRSVTGSGNTIYF.

This clone was counted between two and nine times. V is TRBV18 and J is TRBJ1-1, with a tentative D call TRBD1 (5 bases). CDR1 is KGHSH and CDR2 is LQKENI in the germline V gene. The CDR3 runs 14 residues. V lost 2 bases to trimming and J lost 7 bases, with 14 bases between them. CDR3 loop: CASSPSSGAVEAFF. The CDR3 nucleotides are TGTGCCAGCTCACCATCCAGTGGGGCGGTTGAAGCTTTCTTT.

CDR3 in DNA: TGTGCCAGTAGTGACCAGGGGGCGGCTGTCTCCTATAATTCACCCCTCCACTTT. Its translation: CASSDQGAAVSYNSPLHF. The rearrangement uses TRBV19 and TRBJ1-6; the match to TRBD1 covers 8 bases. Germline assignment: CDR1 LNHDA and CDR2 SQIVND (reference sequence). The CDR3 is made up of 18 amino acids. V was clipped by 5 bases and J by 0 bases; unmatched bases: 9.

This sequence joins TRBV7-2 and TRBJ2-5; the D is unclear. From germline, CDR1 is SGHTA and CDR2 FQGNSA. V was clipped by 1 base and J by 0 bases, with 9 bases between them. The CDR3 runs to 15 residues. CDR3: CASSLVHFYQETQYF. In DNA form, the CDR3 reads TGTGCCAGCAGCTTAGTCCACTTCTACCAAGAGACCCAGTACTTC. The full variable domain, its missing parts supplied by reference TRBV7-2 and TRBJ2-5, is GAGVSQSPSNKVTEKGKDVELRCDPISGHTALYWYRQSLGQGLEFLIYFQGNSAPDKSGLPSDRFSAERTGGSVSTLTIQRTQQEDSAVYLCASSLVHFYQETQYFGPGTRLLVL.

V gene TRBV12-2 combines with J gene TRBJ2-1; the tabulated D call, TRBD2, remains unverified against the DNA. TRBV12-2 is noted as a pseudogene. The CDR3 is made up of 14 amino acids. The CDR3 DNA is TGTGCAAGTCGCTCCTCGGGAGTCCACAATGAGCAGTTCTTC. Its protein is CASRSSGVHNEQFF.

Comment on this clone: This sample also contains other DNA sequences that code for the same CDR3. The chain uses TRBV6-4 and TRBJ1-6, with 7 bases matching TRBD1. With 8 bases clipped from V and 5 bases from J, the junction kept 9 bases outside the gene matches. Germline V lookup: CDR1 MRHNA, CDR2 SNTAGT. The CDR3 consists of 15 residues. The CDR3 spells CASRLGDSNNSPLHF. CDR3 nucleotides: TGTGCCAGCCGGTTGGGGGACAGCAATAATTCACCCCTCCACTTT.